These 20 T cell receptor beta chains came from one sample sequenced in a study of cytomegalovirus exposure and HLA in healthy donors. Vbeta (60) and Jbeta (13) primers were used in the PCR. Here immunoSEQ multiplex PCR was the method, and the copy in TCRdb shows in-frame clones only, minus some. The sample carries around 150,000 clones, approximately 80% recorded once. Sequenced: PBMCs. The source is a man aged 30 to 39 in good health and CMV-seropositive.

The rearrangement joins TRBV18 to TRBJ1-1, with D possibly matching TRBD1 (5 bases). The CDR3 covers 13 residues. The V end lost 4 bases, the J end lost 5 bases, and 11 bases lay between the germline ends. In germline, CDR1 is KGHSH, CDR2 LQKENI. Here the CDR3 reads CASSRRDETEAFF. CDR3 in DNA: TGTGCCAGCTCACGCAGGGATGAGACTGAAGCTTTCTTT.

V is TRBV5-1 and J is TRBJ2-1; 11 nucleotides agree with TRBD2. Germline values: CDR1 SGHRS, CDR2 YFSETQ. The CDR3 runs to 16 residues. The V gene end was trimmed by 0 bases and the J gene end by 4 bases; junction bases not matched to a gene: 3. CDR3 region: CASSLGSGGGYNEQFF. The CDR3 DNA reads TGCGCCAGCAGCTTGGGTAGCGGGGGGGGGTACAATGAGCAGTTCTTC.

The rearrangement uses TRBV7-9 and TRBJ1-5; no reliable D call. The CDR3 runs to 13 residues. Trimming removed 3 bases at V and 0 bases at J, with 3 bases between. Germline CDR1 SEHNR, CDR2 FQNEAQ (reference sequence). The CDR3 region has the DNA TGTGCCAGCAGCTTGAGTAGCAATCAGCCCCAGCATTTT. The encoded protein is CASSLSSNQPQHF.

The chain carries TRBV4-1 and TRBJ2-3, with 11 bases lining up with TRBD1. V was pared by 2 bases and J by 5 bases, with 6 bases of the junction left unmatched. This CDR3 is built from 16 residues. The germline V gene has CDR1 MGHRA and CDR2 YSYEKL. The CDR3 DNA sequence: TGCGCCAGCAGCCAATATCGGGACAGGGGGATAGATACGCAGTATTTT. It codes for CASSQYRDRGIDTQYF.

The J gene is TRBJ2-3, the V gene TRBV5-4, with D possibly matching TRBD1 (5 bases). The CDR3 spans 15 residues. Germline V gene sequence: CDR1 SGHNT, CDR2 YYREEE (reference sequence). V lost 0 bases to trimming and J lost 2 bases, with 10 bases between them. This CDR3 is CASSLGQGITDTQYF. The DNA of the CDR3 is TGTGCCAGCAGCTTGGGTCAGGGAATCACAGATACGCAGTATTTT.

This rearrangement joins TRBV14 to TRBJ2-7, with a tentative D call TRBD1 (6 bases). V dropped 4 bases and J dropped 2 bases, with 12 bases sitting between them. CDR3 length equals 14 residues. Germline V CDR1 and CDR2: SGHDN, FVKESK. CDR3 protein: CASSLRDITYEQYF. The DNA of the CDR3 is TGTGCCAGCAGCCTCCGGGACATTACCTACGAGCAGTACTTC.

The chain recombines TRBV9 with TRBJ2-7, with D perhaps matching TRBD1 (7 bases). Germline V gene sequence: CDR1 SGDLS, CDR2 YYNGEE. The CDR3 spans 14 residues. Trimming took 4 bases from V and 6 from J, leaving 17 bases between them. The CDR3 is CASSPPQGGREQYF. CDR3 DNA sequence: TGTGCCAGCAGCCCCCCCCAGGGGGGTCGCGAGCAGTACTTC.

CDR3 coding DNA: TGTGCCAGCAGCTTAGTTTTCAGCGTCGGACTAGCGGGGGGGCACTCCCAGTACTTC. Protein: CASSLVFSVGLAGGHSQYF. This sequence joins TRBV7-9 and TRBJ2-5; 15 bases line up with TRBD2. The J segment lost 9 bases and the V segment lost 1 base, leaving 15 bases of the junction unmatched. Germline values: CDR1 SEHNR, CDR2 FQNEAQ (reference sequence). This CDR3 contains 19 residues.

In DNA form, the CDR3 reads TGTGCCAGCTCACCATTACAGGGTGGGAGCTCCTACGAGCAGTACTTC. This translates into CASSPLQGGSSYEQYF. V is TRBV18 and J is TRBJ2-7; D may be TRBD1 (6 bases). Germline V gene lookup returns CDR1 KGHSH and CDR2 LQKENI. The CDR3 spans 16 residues. V lost 2 bases, J lost 0 bases, and 14 bases lay in between.

This rearrangement joins TRBV5-1 to TRBJ2-3; 12 bases are a match to TRBD2. This CDR3 is 15 amino acids long. V shed 1 base, J shed 4 bases, and the junction held 1 base outside the gene matches. In germline, CDR1 is SGHRS, CDR2 YFSETQ. The CDR3 nucleotides are TGCGCCAGCAGCTTGTCTAGCGGGGGGGCAGATACGCAGTATTTT. Protein: CASSLSSGGADTQYF.

The chain is built from TRBV7-9 and TRBJ2-7; 7 nucleotides match TRBD1. V gave up 4 bases and J gave up 0 bases; unmatched junction bases: 0. The CDR3 covers 13 residues. Germline V gene sequence: CDR1 SEHNR, CDR2 FQNEAQ (reference sequence). CDR3 amino acids: CASSWTGSYEQYF. The CDR3, as DNA: TGTGCCAGCAGCTGGACAGGCTCCTACGAGCAGTACTTC.

This rearrangement joins TRBV6-5 to TRBJ1-6, with TRBD1 as a possible D gene (5 bases). This CDR3 region has 15 residues. The germline CDR1 and CDR2 sequences are MNHEY and SVGAGI. With 4 bases removed from V and 8 bases from J, the gap between germline ends came to 15 bases. The CDR3 bases are TGTGCCAGCAGTTCCGGTGGGGCAAGTGATTCACCCCTCCACTTT. Translated, it gives CASSSGGASDSPLHF.

The chain couples TRBV4-1 to TRBJ1-2; D is undetermined. V was pared by 1 base and J by 6 bases, with 12 bases between. The length of the CDR3 is 14 residues. Germline V gene sequence: CDR1 MGHRA, CDR2 YSYEKL. The CDR3 sequence is CASSQVTLKDGYTF. The CDR3 DNA is TGCGCCAGCAGCCAAGTAACACTAAAGGATGGCTACACCTTC.

This chain uses TRBV6-1 with TRBJ1-5; 10 bases align to TRBD1. Trimming took 5 bases from V and 2 from J; bases not matched to a gene: 3. Germline loops: CDR1 MNHNS, CDR2 SASEGT. The CDR3 is 15 residues long. The CDR3 sequence: CASSQGQGGNQPQHF. Written as DNA, the CDR3 is TGTGCCAGCAGTCAAGGACAGGGGGGCAATCAGCCCCAGCATTTT.

V gene TRBV18 combines with J gene TRBJ2-7; a weak D match, TRBD1 (6 bases). This CDR3 has 15 amino acids. Germline V gene lookup returns CDR1 KGHSH and CDR2 LQKENI. V lost 1 base, J lost 5 bases, and 15 bases lay in between. The CDR3 sequence is CASSPRTGSVHEQYF. The CDR3 nucleotides are TGTGCCAGCTCACCACGTACAGGGTCAGTCCACGAGCAGTACTTC.

The rearrangement links TRBV6-1 to TRBJ1-5, with D perhaps matching TRBD1 (5 bases). Germline V gives CDR1 MNHNS, CDR2 SASEGT. This CDR3 comprises 14 residues. Deletions cut 4 bases from V and 2 bases from J, with 9 bases between. CDR3 protein: CASSGGGGNQPQHF. The CDR3 bases are TGTGCCAGCAGTGGGGGGGGTGGCAATCAGCCCCAGCATTTT.

A few counts support this clone. V and J are TRBV28 and TRBJ2-3; 8 positions match TRBD1. The CDR3 is 15 amino acids. V trimming: 7 bases; J trimming: 3 bases; junction bases outside the gene matches: 9. CDR1 MDHEN and CDR2 SYDVKM come from the germline V gene. CDR3 residues: CASKGAGGETDTQYF. In DNA, the CDR3 is TGTGCCAGCAAAGGGGCAGGGGGCGAGACAGATACGCAGTATTTT.

The V gene is TRBV27, the J gene TRBJ2-5, with TRBD2 identical over 8 bases. The ends lost 4 bases at V and 5 bases at J; junction bases unmatched: 12. Germline V gives CDR1 MNHEY, CDR2 SMNVEV (reference sequence). The CDR3 is 16 residues long. The CDR3 sequence: CASSSLEAGDGETQYF. CDR3 sequence (DNA): TGTGCCAGCAGTTCCCTTGAAGCGGGGGACGGGGAGACCCAGTACTTC.

V gene TRBV30 combines with J gene TRBJ2-3, with 7 bases that match TRBD1. Germline V lookup: CDR1 GTSNPN, CDR2 SVGIG (reference sequence). V was clipped by 1 base and J by 4 bases; unmatched bases: 2. The CDR3 extends over 13 amino acids. In nucleotides, the CDR3 is TGTGCCTGGAGTGGCCAGGGGGCAGATACGCAGTATTTT. This codes for CAWSGQGADTQYF.

This clone has a handful of counts. V is TRBV21-1 and J is TRBJ2-5; TRBD1, the D gene given by the table, was not confirmed from the DNA. TRBV21-1 corresponds to a pseudogene. The CDR3 contains 14 residues. The CDR3 reads CASSKADNQETQYF. For the CDR3, the DNA is TGTGCCAGCAGCAAAGCGGACAACCAAGAGACCCAGTACTTC.